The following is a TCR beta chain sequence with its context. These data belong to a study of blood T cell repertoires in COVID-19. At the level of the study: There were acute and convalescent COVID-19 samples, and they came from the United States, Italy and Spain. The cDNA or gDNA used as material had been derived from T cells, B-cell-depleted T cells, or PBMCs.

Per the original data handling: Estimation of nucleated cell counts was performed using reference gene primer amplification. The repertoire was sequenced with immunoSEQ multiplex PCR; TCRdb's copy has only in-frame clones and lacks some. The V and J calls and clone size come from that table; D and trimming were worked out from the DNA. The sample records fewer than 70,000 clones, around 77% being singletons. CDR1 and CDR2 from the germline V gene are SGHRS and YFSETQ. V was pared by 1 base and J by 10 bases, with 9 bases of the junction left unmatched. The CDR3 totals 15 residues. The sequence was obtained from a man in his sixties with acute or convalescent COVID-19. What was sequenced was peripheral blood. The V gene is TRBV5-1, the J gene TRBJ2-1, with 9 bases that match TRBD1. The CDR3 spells CASSLYPGQGGEQFF. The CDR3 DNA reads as TGCGCCAGCAGCTTGTACCCGGGACAGGGTGGCGAGCAGTTCTTC. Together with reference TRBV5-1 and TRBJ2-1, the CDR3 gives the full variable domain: KAGVTQTPRYLIKTRGQQVTLSCSPISGHRSVSWYQQTPGQGLQFLFEYFSETQRNKGNFPGRFSGRQFSNSRSEMNVSTLELGDSALYLCASSLYPGQGGEQFFGPGTRLTVL.